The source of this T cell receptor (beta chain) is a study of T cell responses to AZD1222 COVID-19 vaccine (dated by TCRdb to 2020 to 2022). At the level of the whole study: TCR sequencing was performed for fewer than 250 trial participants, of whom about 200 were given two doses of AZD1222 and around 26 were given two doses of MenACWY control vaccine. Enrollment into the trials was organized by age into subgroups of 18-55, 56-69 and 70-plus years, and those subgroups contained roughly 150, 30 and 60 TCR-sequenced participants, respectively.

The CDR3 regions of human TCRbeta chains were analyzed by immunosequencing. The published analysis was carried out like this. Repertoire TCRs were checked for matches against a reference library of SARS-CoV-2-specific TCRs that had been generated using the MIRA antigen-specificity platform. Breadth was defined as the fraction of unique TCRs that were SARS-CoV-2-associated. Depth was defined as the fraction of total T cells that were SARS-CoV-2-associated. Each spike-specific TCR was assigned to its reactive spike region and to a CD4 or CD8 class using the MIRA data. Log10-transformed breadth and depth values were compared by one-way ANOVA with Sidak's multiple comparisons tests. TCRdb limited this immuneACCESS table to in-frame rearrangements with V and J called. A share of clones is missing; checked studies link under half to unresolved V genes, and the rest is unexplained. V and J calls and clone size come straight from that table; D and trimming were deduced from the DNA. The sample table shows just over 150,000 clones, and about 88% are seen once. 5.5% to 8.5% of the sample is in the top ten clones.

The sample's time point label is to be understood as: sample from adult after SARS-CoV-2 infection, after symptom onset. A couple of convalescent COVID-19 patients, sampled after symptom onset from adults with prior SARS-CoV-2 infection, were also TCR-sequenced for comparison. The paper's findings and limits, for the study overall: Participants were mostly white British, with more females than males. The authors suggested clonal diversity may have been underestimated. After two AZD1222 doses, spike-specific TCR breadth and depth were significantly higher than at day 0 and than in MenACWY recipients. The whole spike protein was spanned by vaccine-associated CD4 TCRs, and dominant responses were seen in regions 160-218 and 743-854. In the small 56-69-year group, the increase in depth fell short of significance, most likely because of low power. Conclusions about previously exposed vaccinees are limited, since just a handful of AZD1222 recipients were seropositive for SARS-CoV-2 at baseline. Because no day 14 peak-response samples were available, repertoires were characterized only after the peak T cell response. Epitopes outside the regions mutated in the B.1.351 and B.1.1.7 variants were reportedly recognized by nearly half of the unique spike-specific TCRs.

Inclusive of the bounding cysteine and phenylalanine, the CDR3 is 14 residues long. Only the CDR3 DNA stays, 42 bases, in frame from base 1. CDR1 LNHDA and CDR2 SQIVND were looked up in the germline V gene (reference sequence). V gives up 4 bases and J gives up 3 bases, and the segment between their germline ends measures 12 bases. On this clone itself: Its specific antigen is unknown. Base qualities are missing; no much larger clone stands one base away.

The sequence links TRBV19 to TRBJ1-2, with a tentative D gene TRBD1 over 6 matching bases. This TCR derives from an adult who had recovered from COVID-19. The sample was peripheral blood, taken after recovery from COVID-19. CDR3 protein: CASSSRQVDYGYTF. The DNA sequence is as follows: TGTGCCAGTAGTAGCCGACAGGTGGACTATGGCTACACCTTC.